The sequence of this T cell receptor beta chain was determined in a study of early T cells in non-severe SARS-CoV-2 infection. Germline CDR1 is DFQATT and CDR2 is SNEGSKA (reference sequence). The CDR3 is 12 residues long. V was pared by 2 bases and J by 1 base, with 5 bases between. MiXCR, applied by TCRdb to the 5' RACE reads, yields one record per CDR3 protein. This sample has roughly 67,000 distinct CDR3 sequences, with approximately 10% found just once. The J gene is TRBJ1-1, the V gene TRBV20-1; no clear D. The sequenced sample consisted of whole blood. This TCR was sampled from an adult who was a healthcare worker with PCR-confirmed SARS-CoV-2 infection or an uninfected control (not recorded which). The CDR3 sequence: CSARRRNTEAFF. The CDR3 DNA is TGCAGTGCTAGACGTCGGAACACTGAAGCTTTCTTT.